This passage covers 8 T cell receptor beta chains from one sample sequenced in a study of shared clonotypes between healthy human individuals. Clones were read by immunoSEQ multiplex PCR, and TCRdb kept only the in-frame ones, dropping some. The top ten hold about 0.4% of the sample, which has some 1.5 million clones, nearly 99% seen once. The sequencing sample was made of naive CD4+ T cells sorted from blood. The subset here: CD45RA+ positively selected. The receptors were gathered from a man aged 30 to 39 in good health.

This chain uses TRBV5-4 with TRBJ2-3; the D gene is possibly TRBD2 (7 bases). The CDR3 is 17 amino acids. Germline CDR1 reads SGHNT; CDR2 reads YYREEE (reference sequence). V was trimmed by 1 base and J by 3 bases, leaving 18 bases between them. The DNA for the CDR3 is TGTGCCAGCAGCTTGCCGAGCGGGAAGGGGGGGACAGATACGCAGTATTTT. It translates to CASSLPSGKGGTDTQYF.

The chain links TRBV12-5 to TRBJ2-1, with 8 nucleotides matching TRBD2. The CDR3 extends over 13 amino acids. Germline V gene lookup returns CDR1 LGHNT and CDR2 FRNRAP. Unmatched junction bases numbered 3, after V lost 8 bases and J lost 3 bases. The CDR3 sequence: CASLSGNYNEQFF. The DNA for the CDR3 is TGTGCTAGTCTTAGCGGGAACTACAATGAGCAGTTCTTC.

The rearrangement joins TRBV6-5 to TRBJ1-4; D gene uncertain. V dropped 6 bases and J dropped 8 bases, with 16 bases sitting between them. Germline V lookup: CDR1 MNHEY, CDR2 SVGAGI. CDR3 length: 14 residues. The CDR3 DNA is TGTGCCAGCAGCTCTAGGCGGGCCCAAGAAAAACTGTTTTTT. Translated: CASSSRRAQEKLFF.

V gene TRBV7-3 combines with J gene TRBJ2-3; TRBD2 might be the D (7 bases). This CDR3 spans 17 amino acids. CDR1 is SGHTA and CDR2 is FQGTGA in the germline V gene. V was cut by 5 bases and J by 1 base, with 19 bases left in between. CDR3 bases: TGTGCCAGCAGCACCCCCGGGGGGCTTCGGGGCACAGATACGCAGTATTTT. It translates to CASSTPGGLRGTDTQYF. Drawing the rest from reference TRBV7-3 and TRBJ2-3, the complete variable domain is GAGVSQTPSNKVTEKGKYVELRCDPISGHTALYWYRQSLGQGPEFLIYFQGTGAADDSGLPNDRFFAVRPEGSVSTLKIQRTERGDSAVYLCASSTPGGLRGTDTQYFGPGTRLTVL.

The V gene is TRBV7-9, the J gene TRBJ2-2; 7 nucleotides align to TRBD2. Germline loops: CDR1 SEHNR, CDR2 FQNEAQ (reference sequence). The J segment lost 4 bases and the V segment lost 2 bases, leaving 4 bases of the junction unmatched. CDR3 length equals 15 residues. CDR3 loop: CASSLQGRVTGELFF. The DNA for the CDR3 is TGTGCCAGCAGCTTACAAGGGAGGGTCACCGGGGAGCTGTTTTTT.

Regarding this clone: Additional DNA sequences in this sample encode the identical CDR3. The CDR3: CASSLRGDQPQHF. The DNA of the CDR3 is TGCGCCAGCAGCTTGCGCGGTGATCAGCCCCAGCATTTT. This chain connects TRBV5-1 to TRBJ1-5; no reliable D call. Per germline, CDR1 SGHRS and CDR2 YFSETQ. The CDR3 runs 13 residues. The germline V and J ends were trimmed by 1 base and 5 bases, with 7 bases remaining between them.

The chain has TRBV7-2 and TRBJ2-3; a weak D match, TRBD1 (6 bases). Trimming took 1 base from V and 1 from J, leaving 15 bases between them. The CDR3 length is 17 residues. Germline loops: CDR1 SGHTA, CDR2 FQGNSA. Written as DNA, the CDR3 is TGTGCCAGCAGCTTAGTGAGGGACATTGATCGCACAGATACGCAGTATTTT. Encoded protein: CASSLVRDIDRTDTQYF.

V usage is TRBV7-9 and J usage is TRBJ1-1, with no clear D. CDR1 and CDR2 (germline): SEHNR, FQNEAQ (reference sequence). V was clipped by 6 bases and J by 5 bases, with 13 bases between them. CDR3 length: 13 residues. CDR3 loop: CASRDGPGTEAFF. Written as DNA, the CDR3 is TGTGCCAGCAGGGACGGACCGGGGACTGAAGCTTTCTTT.